This T cell receptor (beta chain) was captured by sequencing in a study of cytomegalovirus exposure and HLA in healthy donors. PCR was performed using 60 Vbeta and 13 Jbeta primers. Measured with immunoSEQ multiplex PCR; TCRdb has only the in-frame clones, and not every one. The sample lists roughly 100,000 clones, 71% occurring once. Overall study results and limits: Relative to the roughly 700-donor mean, N-insertions were reportedly fewer in an Asian-associated ancestry cluster in a later analysis.

Details on this clone: As yet, its antigen is unknown.

The sequenced sample was PBMCs. This TCR came from a female donor in good health and CMV-seronegative.

This chain's CDR3 is CASTPISLQETQYF. CDR3 sequence (DNA): TGTGCCAGCACCCCTATCTCCCTCCAAGAGACCCAGTACTTC. V gene TRBV2 combines with J gene TRBJ2-5; no clear D gene. From germline, CDR1 is SNHLY and CDR2 FYNNEI. V lost 7 bases and J 1 base, leaving 13 bases between the germline ends. This CDR3 region has 14 residues. Full variable domain (outside the CDR3, taken from reference TRBV2 and TRBJ2-5): EPEVTQTPSHQVTQMGQEVILRCVPISNHLYFYWYRQILGQKVEFLVSFYNNEISEKSEIFDDQFSVERPDGSNFTLKIRSTKLEDSAMYFCASTPISLQETQYFGPGTRLLVL.